These 26 T cell receptor beta chains came from one sample sequenced in a study of cytomegalovirus exposure and HLA in healthy donors. Here immunoSEQ multiplex PCR was the method, and the copy in TCRdb shows in-frame clones only, minus some. The table has about 360,000 clones, roughly 90% seen once. Sample: PBMCs. These receptors were taken from a woman aged 18-35 years in good health and CMV-seronegative.

The chain uses TRBV30 and TRBJ2-1, with 11 bases lining up with TRBD1. Looked up from germline, CDR1 is GTSNPN and CDR2 is SVGIG (reference sequence). With 3 bases clipped from V and 3 bases from J, the junction kept 4 bases outside the gene matches. The CDR3 extends over 15 amino acids. The CDR3: CAWRDGTGGYNEQFF. The CDR3 DNA reads as TGTGCCTGGAGAGACGGGACAGGGGGCTACAATGAGCAGTTCTTC.

A note on this clone: This may arise from a read error, as a much more abundant clone is one base away. This rearrangement joins TRBV11-2 to TRBJ1-1, with D perhaps matching TRBD1 (5 bases). The CDR3 sequence is 14 residues long. V lost 5 bases and J 0 bases, leaving 10 bases between the germline ends. CDR1 is SGHAT and CDR2 is FQNNGV in the germline V gene. This CDR3 reads CASSRQTMNTEAFF. The DNA for the CDR3 is TGTGCCAGCAGCAGACAGACAATGAACACTGAAGCTTTCTTT.

The rearrangement uses TRBV6-6 and TRBJ1-4; 10 bases align to TRBD1. Unmatched junction bases numbered 5, after V lost 1 base and J lost 6 bases. CDR1 MNHNY and CDR2 SVGAGI come from the germline V gene (reference sequence). The CDR3 loop spans 16 amino acids. The CDR3 DNA reads TGTGCCAGCAGTTACTTTAGGGACAGGGGTTATGAAAAACTGTTTTTT. It yields the protein CASSYFRDRGYEKLFF.

This clone was counted between two and nine times. The chain joins TRBV30 to TRBJ2-7, with D perhaps TRBD2 (6 bases). Germline values: CDR1 GTSNPN, CDR2 SVGIG (reference sequence). Deletions cut 3 bases from V and 4 bases from J, with 13 bases between. The CDR3 sequence is 13 residues long. In DNA form, the CDR3 reads TGTGCCTGGAGCCCGGCGGGGAAATACGAGCAGTACTTC. This gives the protein CAWSPAGKYEQYF.

This clone was detected once. The rearrangement joins TRBV28 to TRBJ2-3; the match to TRBD2 covers 9 bases. Germline values: CDR1 MDHEN, CDR2 SYDVKM. The CDR3 extends over 15 amino acids. The V gene end was trimmed by 11 bases and the J gene end by 5 bases; junction bases not matched to a gene: 14. The CDR3 is CAVLGREGPKDTQYF. The CDR3 bases are TGTGCCGTTCTGGGGCGGGAGGGCCCCAAAGATACGCAGTATTTT. The variable domain in full, with the rest retrieved from reference TRBV28 and TRBJ2-3, is DVKVTQSSRYLVKRTGEKVFLECVQDMDHENMFWYRQDPGLGLRLIYFSYDVKMKEKGDIPEGYSVSREKKERFSLILESASTNQTSMYLCAVLGREGPKDTQYFGPGTRLTVL.

V gene TRBV4-1 combines with J gene TRBJ2-3; 7 positions agree with TRBD2. There are 14 residues in the CDR3. From germline, CDR1 is MGHRA and CDR2 YSYEKL. The J segment lost 6 bases and the V segment lost 4 bases, leaving 7 bases of the junction unmatched. In nucleotides, the CDR3 is TGCGCCAGCAGCCGACTAGCTACTGCCGATACGCAGTATTTT. Amino acids: CASSRLATADTQYF.

This chain connects TRBV5-1 to TRBJ1-4, with D unresolved. The CDR3 totals 14 residues. Trimming left V 4 bases short and J 8 bases short, with 15 bases between. Germline-derived CDR1 and CDR2 are SGHRS and YFSETQ. The CDR3 region has the DNA TGCGCCAGCAGCCTACGGGGTACTGAGGAAAAACTGTTTTTT. This gives the protein CASSLRGTEEKLFF.

The chain carries TRBV6-1 and TRBJ2-7; D might be TRBD2 (6 bases). Germline lookup yields CDR1 MNHNS and CDR2 SASEGT. The CDR3 loop spans 16 amino acids. Trimming removed 2 bases at V and 0 bases at J, with 14 bases between. DNA for the CDR3: TGTGCCAGCAGTGAACCCTTTAGCGGTTTCTCCTACGAGCAGTACTTC. Its translation: CASSEPFSGFSYEQYF.

The rearrangement uses TRBV28 and TRBJ2-7, with 7 bases identical to TRBD1. The germline V gene has CDR1 MDHEN and CDR2 SYDVKM. V dropped 6 bases and J dropped 2; count of bases not matched to a gene: 10. CDR3 length: 15 residues. The CDR3 DNA sequence: TGTGCCAGCAGCTACAGGGGAGTCAAAACCTACGAGCAGTACTTC. It is translated as CASSYRGVKTYEQYF.

V usage is TRBV5-1 and J usage is TRBJ2-7; 7 nucleotides match TRBD1. Germline V gene sequence: CDR1 SGHRS, CDR2 YFSETQ. The CDR3 contains 16 residues. The V and J ends lost 5 bases and 0 bases, in that order; junction bases with no gene match: 11. DNA for the CDR3: TGCGCCAGCAGTTTTATCCTGACAGGGTCCTCCTACGAGCAGTACTTC. This sequence encodes CASSFILTGSSYEQYF.

This clone was seen a handful of times. The genes are TRBV27 and TRBJ2-7; possible D gene TRBD1, 5 bases. Deletions cut 6 bases from V and 3 bases from J, with 12 bases between. Germline lookup yields CDR1 MNHEY and CDR2 SMNVEV (reference sequence). The CDR3 sequence is 13 residues long. In DNA, the CDR3 is TGTGCCAGCAGCTACCGAACAGGCTACGAGCAGTACTTC. It specifies CASSYRTGYEQYF.

The chain recombines TRBV19 with TRBJ1-2; D is unresolved. V was clipped by 0 bases and J by 8 bases, with 10 bases between them. The CDR3 covers 13 residues. Germline CDR1 is LNHDA and CDR2 is SQIVND (reference sequence). CDR3 bases: TGTGCCAGTAGTATAGACGGAGGCATAGGCTACACCTTC. This gives the protein CASSIDGGIGYTF.

This chain links TRBV2 with TRBJ1-1; TRBD1 matches 7 bases. V dropped 2 bases and J dropped 1; count of bases not matched to a gene: 1. Germline CDR1 reads SNHLY; CDR2 reads FYNNEI. This CDR3 is 14 amino acids long. The CDR3 protein is CASSEQGENTEAFF. The CDR3, as DNA: TGTGCCAGCAGTGAACAGGGGGAGAACACTGAAGCTTTCTTT.

CDR3 DNA sequence: TGTGCCTTAGGGGGTAGAGGGCCCTACGAGCAGTACTTC. This sequence encodes CALGGRGPYEQYF. This rearrangement joins TRBV28 to TRBJ2-7, with D perhaps matching TRBD1 (6 bases). Per the germline V gene, CDR1 is MDHEN and CDR2 is SYDVKM. CDR3 length: 13 amino acids. V shed 11 bases and J shed 2 bases, with 16 bases lying between them.

The chain joins TRBV2 to TRBJ1-5; maybe TRBD1 (5 bases). Germline CDR1 SNHLY, CDR2 FYNNEI. The CDR3 is made up of 15 amino acids. The ends were cut back, 7 bases at V and 3 bases at J, with 16 bases in the middle. The CDR3 sequence: CASTPAGPFNQPQHF. The DNA of the CDR3 is TGTGCCAGCACTCCCGCGGGACCCTTCAATCAGCCCCAGCATTTT.

There are many counts of this clone. The genes are TRBV7-9 and TRBJ1-6, with D possibly matching TRBD1 (6 bases). V lost 5 bases, J lost 9 bases, and 20 bases lay in between. The germline gives CDR1 SEHNR, CDR2 FQNEAQ (reference sequence). This CDR3 contains 16 residues. The CDR3 loop is CASSTSDRPGGSPLHF. CDR3 bases: TGTGCCAGCAGCACCTCCGACAGGCCTGGGGGTTCACCCCTCCACTTT.

The chain recombines TRBV11-2 with TRBJ2-7; TRBD2 is a possible D gene (5 bases). From germline, CDR1 is SGHAT and CDR2 FQNNGV. V was shortened by 5 bases and J by 0 bases, with 11 bases between the two germline ends. CDR3 length: 14 amino acids. CDR3 in amino acids: CASSVGEGSYEQYF. For the CDR3, the DNA is TGTGCCAGCAGCGTAGGCGAGGGCTCCTACGAGCAGTACTTC.

CDR3 sequence: CASSSTPGQEYNEQFF. The CDR3 DNA is TGCGCCAGCAGCTCCACTCCGGGACAGGAGTACAATGAGCAGTTCTTC. The V and J genes are TRBV5-1 and TRBJ2-1; 8 positions match TRBD1. J was trimmed by 4 bases and V by 3 bases; bases with no gene match: 9. This CDR3 contains 16 residues. Germline V gene lookup returns CDR1 SGHRS and CDR2 YFSETQ.

This chain links TRBV18 with TRBJ2-3; 10 bases map to TRBD2. The CDR3 has 15 residues. V shed 2 bases, J shed 2 bases, and the junction held 1 base outside the gene matches. Germline loops: CDR1 KGHSH, CDR2 LQKENI. CDR3 in amino acids: CASSPGLAATDTQYF. CDR3 sequence (DNA): TGTGCCAGCTCACCAGGACTAGCGGCCACAGATACGCAGTATTTT.

The chain uses TRBV30 and TRBJ2-3; 8 nucleotides line up with TRBD2. This CDR3 has 15 amino acids. CDR1 is GTSNPN and CDR2 is SVGIG in the germline V gene (reference sequence). Trimming took 0 bases from V and 3 from J; bases not matched to a gene: 5. CDR3 sequence reads: CAWSVKGLATDTQYF. The CDR3 DNA is TGTGCCTGGAGTGTAAAAGGACTAGCAACAGATACGCAGTATTTT.

The V call is TRBV27, the J call TRBJ2-1; TRBD1 might be the D (5 bases). Trimming cost V 8 bases and J 4 bases, with 15 bases left between them. The germline V gene encodes CDR1 MNHEY and CDR2 SMNVEV (reference sequence). The CDR3 totals 14 residues. This CDR3 is CASCLGVEYNEQFF. For the CDR3, the DNA is TGTGCCAGCTGCTTAGGGGTCGAGTACAATGAGCAGTTCTTC.

The chain has TRBV6-5 and TRBJ2-3; the D gene is possibly TRBD2 (6 bases). Germline CDR1 and CDR2: MNHEY and SVGAGI. The V gene lost 4 bases and the J gene lost 6 bases, with 14 bases spanning the gap. This CDR3 region has 14 residues. In nucleotides, the CDR3 is TGTGCCAGCAGTTTACGGGAGAGGGGCGATACGCAGTATTTT. It encodes CASSLRERGDTQYF.

This rearrangement joins TRBV5-1 to TRBJ1-4, with TRBD1 matching over 12 bases. The CDR3 runs 16 residues. J gave up 8 bases and V 4 bases, and 9 bases lay outside the gene matches. Germline CDR1 and CDR2: SGHRS and YFSETQ. CDR3 DNA sequence: TGCGCCAGCAGCGTAGGGACAGGGGGCGCACGGGAAAAACTGTTTTTT. Protein product: CASSVGTGGAREKLFF.

The rearrangement joins TRBV21-1 to TRBJ1-3. TRBV21-1 is deemed a pseudogene. The CDR3 consists of 16 residues. CDR3 DNA: TGTGCCAGCAAACCACATGAGGACTACTCTGGAAACACCATATATTTT. It encodes CASKPHEDYSGNTIYF.

This rearrangement joins TRBV2 to TRBJ2-2; TRBD1 matches at 8 bases. V trimming: 4 bases; J trimming: 4 bases; junction bases outside the gene matches: 5. This CDR3 region has 15 residues. From germline, CDR1 is SNHLY and CDR2 FYNNEI. In nucleotides, the CDR3 is TGTGCCAGCAGTGCGGGCAGGGGGCTCACCGGGGAGCTGTTTTTT. This encodes CASSAGRGLTGELFF.

V usage is TRBV2 and J usage is TRBJ2-1; D possibly corresponds to TRBD1 (6 bases). This CDR3 comprises 18 residues. Looked up from germline, CDR1 is SNHLY and CDR2 is FYNNEI. V lost 2 bases and J 0 bases, leaving 17 bases between the germline ends. CDR3 nucleotides: TGTGCCAGCAGTGAACGGGACACCAACCGAGGCTCCTACAATGAGCAGTTCTTC. Translation: CASSERDTNRGSYNEQFF.